The text below deals with one T cell receptor (beta chain). This specimen belongs to a study of blood T cell repertoires in COVID-19. Background on the study: Acute-phase and convalescent COVID-19 samples originated in the United States, Italy and Spain. The cDNA or gDNA used as material had been derived from T cells, B-cell-depleted T cells, or PBMCs.

Original methodology: Estimated nucleated cell counts came from reference gene primer amplification. Assay used: immunoSEQ multiplex PCR; TCRdb lists only in-frame clones, some missing. That table supplies the V and J calls and clone size; D and trimming were determined from the DNA. The profile shows tens of thousands of clones, 70% to 90% of them singletons. This TCR was sampled from a human donor in a cohort sampled during active COVID-19. The sequenced sample was peripheral blood.

The CDR3 loop reads CASSPSGPVYEQYF. The CDR3 DNA reads TGTGCCAGCTCACCATCAGGGCCCGTCTACGAGCAGTACTTC. The chain couples TRBV18 to TRBJ2-7, with D possibly being TRBD1 (5 bases). Deletions cut 2 bases from V and 3 bases from J, with 11 bases between. The CDR3 extends over 14 amino acids. Per germline, CDR1 KGHSH and CDR2 LQKENI.